Included here is one TCR beta chain sequence, with context. TCRdb analysed the RT-PCR reads with MiXCR anew, one entry per CDR3 protein. This sample yields around 150,000 distinct CDR3 sequences, of which around 28% are seen a single time; around 3% belongs to the top ten. These data originate in a study of patients and donors after allogeneic stem cell transplantation. The CDR3 has 14 residues. V was shortened by 0 bases and J by 12 bases, with 18 bases between the two germline ends. CDR1 DFQATT and CDR2 SNEGSKA come from the germline V gene (reference sequence). The sample taken for sequencing was blood, either unsorted or a sorted T cell fraction (not recorded which). The chain carries TRBV20-1 and TRBJ2-1; perhaps TRBD1 as D (5 bases). The TCR originated in a human donor who was either an allogeneic HSCT recipient or a stem cell or donor lymphocyte infusion donor (not recorded which). It is not recorded whose cells these are; they may come from a transplant donor. The DNA of the CDR3 is TGCAGTGCTAGAGATTTGGCCTGGGGCAAAGGGCAGTTCTTC. This sequence encodes CSARDLAWGKGQFF.